Following are 31 T cell receptor beta chains from one sample sequenced in a study of blood T cell repertoires in COVID-19. The table came from immunoSEQ multiplex PCR; TCRdb's copy has only in-frame clones and leaves some out. The sample gives tens of thousands of clones, 85% to 90% of which show up once; about 4.7% is in the top ten. Sequenced: peripheral blood. The receptor source for this set is a human donor in a cohort sampled during active COVID-19.

CDR3 coding DNA: TGCGCCAGCAGCCCCGACATTTGGGAGACCCAGTACTTC. Its translation: CASSPDIWETQYF. The genes are TRBV4-3 and TRBJ2-5; D is ambiguous. There are 13 residues in the CDR3. Trimming removed 4 bases from V and 5 bases from J, with 11 bases in between. Germline V gene lookup returns CDR1 LGHNA and CDR2 YSLEER.

The J gene is TRBJ2-2, the V gene TRBV5-1; 9 bases fit TRBD1. Losses at the gene ends were 4 bases for V and 4 bases for J; bases not matched to a gene: 5. From germline, CDR1 is SGHRS and CDR2 YFSETQ. The CDR3 runs 15 residues. The CDR3 region has the DNA TGCGCCAGCAGCCCCCGGACAGGGGTCACCGGGGAGCTGTTTTTT. Translation gives CASSPRTGVTGELFF.

This sequence joins TRBV7-2 and TRBJ2-1; D possibly corresponds to TRBD2 (5 bases). The CDR3 length is 13 residues. Germline V gene data show CDR1 as SGHTA and CDR2 as FQGNSA. The V gene lost 5 bases and the J gene lost 6 bases, with 11 bases spanning the gap. The CDR3 nucleotides read TGTGCCAGCAGCCCCTACACTAGCAATGAGCAGTTCTTC. It is translated as CASSPYTSNEQFF.

V and J are TRBV2 and TRBJ1-6; TRBD1 matches at 7 bases. Losses at the gene ends were 4 bases for V and 4 bases for J; bases not matched to a gene: 4. The CDR3 loop spans 15 amino acids. Germline V gene data show CDR1 as SNHLY and CDR2 as FYNNEI. CDR3 amino acids: CASSVSGQYNSPLHF. In DNA, the CDR3 is TGTGCCAGCAGTGTCTCGGGACAGTATAATTCACCCCTCCACTTT.

This chain links TRBV10-2 with TRBJ2-1, with D unclear. The V gene's germline CDR1 is WSHSY and CDR2 SAAADI. V was pared by 3 bases and J by 1 base, with 10 bases between. The CDR3 has 15 amino acids. The CDR3 coding sequence is TGCGCCAGCAGTGATCGCCAGGAATCCTACAATGAGCAGTTCTTC. Encoded protein: CASSDRQESYNEQFF.

The chain employs TRBV5-1 and TRBJ1-1; possible D gene TRBD1, 6 bases. CDR1 is SGHRS, CDR2 YFSETQ, per germline. With 4 bases removed from V and 4 bases from J, the gap between germline ends came to 14 bases. The CDR3 consists of 14 residues. CDR3 protein: CASSSRGGFTEAFF. CDR3 sequence (DNA): TGCGCCAGCAGCAGCAGGGGTGGGTTCACTGAAGCTTTCTTT. The whole variable domain, filled in from reference TRBV5-1 and TRBJ1-1, reads KAGVTQTPRYLIKTRGQQVTLSCSPISGHRSVSWYQQTPGQGLQFLFEYFSETQRNKGNFPGRFSGRQFSNSRSEMNVSTLELGDSALYLCASSSRGGFTEAFFGQGTRLTVV.

Points on this clone: Other DNA sequences from this sample encode an identical CDR3 as well. The gene calls are TRBV6-1 and TRBJ2-3; D unclear. Germline V gene data show CDR1 as MNHNS and CDR2 as SASEGT. This CDR3 region has 14 residues. The V end lost 1 base, the J end lost 0 bases, and 5 bases lay between the germline ends. CDR3 nucleotides: TGTGCCAGCAGTGAAGTTGGCAGCACAGATACGCAGTATTTT. Protein product: CASSEVGSTDTQYF.

The chain has TRBV6-5 and TRBJ2-1; the D is unclear. Looked up from germline, CDR1 is MNHEY and CDR2 is SVGAGI. The CDR3 contains 11 residues. V gave up 8 bases and J gave up 10 bases, with 12 bases separating them. Written as DNA, the CDR3 is TGTGCCAGCTTTAAGACTGGGGAGCAGTTCTTC. Amino acid sequence: CASFKTGEQFF.

The chain joins TRBV5-4 to TRBJ2-5; 9 bases agree with TRBD1. The CDR3 contains 15 residues. V was pared by 5 bases and J by 0 bases, with 5 bases of the junction left unmatched. Germline CDR1 is SGHNT and CDR2 is YYREEE (reference sequence). The chain's CDR3 is CASRQGQGNQETQYF. The CDR3 bases are TGTGCCAGCAGGCAGGGACAGGGCAACCAAGAGACCCAGTACTTC.

This clone was detected only once. The rearrangement uses TRBV3-1 (or the pseudogene TRBV3-2) and TRBJ1-5, with D maybe TRBD1 (5 bases). Germline V CDR1 and CDR2: LGHDT, YNNKEL (reference sequence). The CDR3 is 15 residues long. Trimming took 1 base from V and 6 from J, leaving 13 bases between them. CDR3 loop: CASSQGGGGGQPQHF. In DNA form, the CDR3 reads TGTGCCAGCAGCCAAGGCGGTGGGGGAGGTCAGCCCCAGCATTTT.

The count of this clone is one. The DNA of the CDR3 is TGTGCCAGCAGTTTATTCAGCGGGGGGCCCGGGGAGCTGTTTTTT. Residues: CASSLFSGGPGELFF. The chain couples TRBV28 to TRBJ2-2; the match to TRBD2 covers 9 bases. V lost 1 base and J lost 6; bases outside the gene matches: 3. The CDR3 extends over 15 amino acids. Germline CDR1 is MDHEN and CDR2 is SYDVKM.

The chain couples TRBV19 to TRBJ1-1; 10 bases align to TRBD1. The CDR3 runs 15 residues. The V gene's germline CDR1 is LNHDA and CDR2 SQIVND (reference sequence). The V segment lost 5 bases and the J segment 1 base; nucleotides outside the gene matches: 4. The CDR3 here is CASSLRDRGNTEAFF. The CDR3 region has the DNA TGTGCCAGTAGTCTACGGGACAGGGGGAACACTGAAGCTTTCTTT.

The rearrangement links TRBV27 to TRBJ2-5; TRBD1 aligns across 9 bases. Germline CDR1 MNHEY, CDR2 SMNVEV (reference sequence). There are 16 residues in the CDR3. Trimming removed 5 bases from V and 2 bases from J; junction bases left unmatched: 9. The CDR3 protein is CASSAEHRGRQETQYF. CDR3 DNA sequence: TGTGCCAGCAGTGCAGAACACAGGGGGCGACAAGAGACCCAGTACTTC.

V is TRBV4-1 and J is TRBJ2-2; TRBD1 might be the D (6 bases). The germline V and J ends were trimmed by 3 bases and 1 base, with 21 bases remaining between them. Germline CDR1 reads MGHRA; CDR2 reads YSYEKL. This CDR3 region has 19 residues. The CDR3 coding sequence is TGCGCCAGCAGCCATACCGAGGGGGTTCTTCGACAGAACACCGGGGAGCTGTTTTTT. It yields the protein CASSHTEGVLRQNTGELFF.

Details on this clone: Sequence at one end of the junction differs from germline and may be a read error. This chain links TRBV3-1 (or the pseudogene TRBV3-2) with TRBJ2-1; 7 bases match TRBD2. This CDR3 is 12 amino acids long. Germline V gene data show CDR1 as LGHDT and CDR2 as YNNKEL (reference sequence). CDR3 bases: TGTGCCAGCAGCCTCTCGGGGACTAACTTCCTCTTC. Translation gives CASSLSGTNFLF.

The chain carries TRBV2 and TRBJ2-1; D possibly corresponds to TRBD1 (6 bases). Germline lookup yields CDR1 SNHLY and CDR2 FYNNEI. The CDR3 covers 15 residues. V lost 6 bases to trimming and J lost 2 bases, with 14 bases between them. The CDR3 sequence is CASREQQGTYNEQFF. The CDR3 bases are TGTGCCAGCAGGGAGCAACAGGGTACCTACAATGAGCAGTTCTTC.

The rearrangement joins TRBV12-3 or TRBV12-4 to TRBJ2-2, with a possible D match to TRBD1 (5 bases). Trimming shortened V by 4 bases and J by 6 bases, and 6 bases separated the two germline ends. The CDR3 consists of 12 residues. The CDR3: CASSSGSGELFF. The CDR3 nucleotides are TGTGCCAGCAGTTCAGGGTCCGGGGAGCTGTTTTTT.

The rearrangement uses TRBV7-8 and TRBJ1-5; the match to TRBD1 covers 7 bases. CDR3 length equals 17 residues. The germline V gene encodes CDR1 SGHVS and CDR2 FQNEAQ. The junction had 19 bases not matched to a gene; V was cut back by 5 bases and J by 9 bases. Written as DNA, the CDR3 is TGTGCCAGCAGCCCTAGTTTGGGACAGACGAATAGGAGGCCCCAGCATTTT. Its translation: CASSPSLGQTNRRPQHF. Combining the CDR3 with reference TRBV7-8 and TRBJ1-5 gives the whole variable domain GAGVSQSPRYKVAKRGQDVALRCDPISGHVSLFWYQQALGQGPEFLTYFQNEAQLDKSGLPSDRFFAERPEGSVSTLKIQRTQQEDSAVYLCASSPSLGQTNRRPQHFGDGTRLSIL.

This clone was seen only a few times. The CDR3 is CASSQRAGEQYF. CDR3 nucleotide sequence: TGCGCCAGCAGCCAGAGGGCGGGGGAGCAGTACTTC. This chain links TRBV4-1 with TRBJ2-7, with D maybe TRBD2 (6 bases). Trimming removed 3 bases from V and 7 bases from J, with 10 bases in between. CDR3 length equals 12 residues. Germline V lookup: CDR1 MGHRA, CDR2 YSYEKL.

The gene calls are TRBV14 and TRBJ2-7; perhaps TRBD2 as D (6 bases). Trimming took off 1 base at V and 0 bases at J, with 13 bases between the two ends. This CDR3 has 16 amino acids. Germline V gene lookup returns CDR1 SGHDN and CDR2 FVKESK. This chain's CDR3 is CASSQGREPLSYEQYF. In DNA form, the CDR3 reads TGTGCCAGCAGCCAAGGGAGGGAGCCCCTCTCCTACGAGCAGTACTTC.

This chain joins TRBV7-2 and TRBJ2-6; 10 bases are shared with TRBD1. Germline CDR1 SGHTA, CDR2 FQGNSA. V lost 4 bases, J lost 1 base, and 4 bases stayed unmatched. The CDR3 has 17 amino acids. The CDR3 bases are TGTGCCAGCAGCTCACCGGGACAGGGGTCTGGGGCCAACGTCCTGACTTTC. Translating it yields CASSSPGQGSGANVLTF.

CDR3 region: CATSRDVTKNQPQHF. CDR3 nucleotide sequence: TGTGCCACCAGCAGAGATGTTACAAAAAATCAGCCCCAGCATTTT. This chain joins TRBV15 and TRBJ1-5; unclear D gene. V lost 0 bases, J lost 4 bases, and 10 bases lay in between. The germline CDR1 and CDR2 sequences are LNHNV and YYDKDF (reference sequence). This CDR3 contains 15 residues.

The chain joins TRBV7-3 to TRBJ2-5; the D is unclear. V lost 1 base and J 5 bases, leaving 8 bases between the germline ends. Germline V gene sequence: CDR1 SGHTA, CDR2 FQGTGA. The CDR3 totals 13 residues. This chain's CDR3 is CASSLSDRETQYF. CDR3 DNA sequence: TGTGCCAGCAGCTTAAGTGATCGGGAGACCCAGTACTTC. The full variable domain, its missing parts supplied by reference TRBV7-3 and TRBJ2-5, is GAGVSQTPSNKVTEKGKYVELRCDPISGHTALYWYRQSLGQGPEFLIYFQGTGAADDSGLPNDRFFAVRPEGSVSTLKIQRTERGDSAVYLCASSLSDRETQYFGPGTRLLVL.

This chain joins TRBV7-9 and TRBJ1-6; D is uncertain. CDR1 and CDR2 from the germline V gene are SEHNR and FQNEAQ (reference sequence). The CDR3 is 17 residues long. The V end was cut by 4 bases, the J end by 4 bases, with 17 bases between. Here the CDR3 reads CASSYVGELLYNSPLHF. CDR3 nucleotides: TGTGCCAGCAGCTACGTCGGGGAGCTTTTATATAATTCACCCCTCCACTTT.

This clone showed up just once. The chain links TRBV15 to TRBJ2-2, with D tentatively TRBD2 (7 bases). Trimming took off 0 bases at V and 13 bases at J, with 18 bases between the two ends. From germline, CDR1 is LNHNV and CDR2 YYDKDF (reference sequence). This CDR3 has 15 amino acids. The CDR3, as DNA: TGTGCCACCAGCAGAGATCCCGGCGGGGGCGCGGGGCTGTTTTTT. Amino acid sequence: CATSRDPGGGAGLFF.

The chain links TRBV6-1 to TRBJ2-3, with 11 positions matching TRBD2. The CDR3 runs 19 residues. The V segment lost 2 bases and the J segment 2 bases; nucleotides outside the gene matches: 12. Germline V lookup: CDR1 MNHNS, CDR2 SASEGT. The CDR3 protein is CASSERRGTSGTSTDTQYF. CDR3 bases: TGTGCCAGCAGTGAAAGGCGAGGGACTAGCGGAACCTCCACAGATACGCAGTATTTT.

The J gene is TRBJ2-5, the V gene TRBV5-1, with D possibly TRBD2 on 5 matching bases. The CDR3 has 16 amino acids. Germline V gene lookup returns CDR1 SGHRS and CDR2 YFSETQ. Trimming shortened V by 2 bases and J by 5 bases, and 19 bases separated the two germline ends. The DNA of the CDR3 is TGCGCCAGCAGCTTCATCGGGGTTCTGGAATTCGAGACCCAGTACTTC. Protein product: CASSFIGVLEFETQYF. Using reference TRBV5-1 and TRBJ2-5 for the parts outside the CDR3, the full variable domain is KAGVTQTPRYLIKTRGQQVTLSCSPISGHRSVSWYQQTPGQGLQFLFEYFSETQRNKGNFPGRFSGRQFSNSRSEMNVSTLELGDSALYLCASSFIGVLEFETQYFGPGTRLLVL.

The chain links TRBV28 to TRBJ2-7; D is unclear. V lost 4 bases, J lost 2 bases, and 9 bases lay in between. The CDR3 is 13 residues long. Per the germline V gene, CDR1 is MDHEN and CDR2 is SYDVKM. The CDR3 region has the DNA TGTGCCAGCAGTTCCGCGATAGCCTACGAGCAGTACTTC. This sequence encodes CASSSAIAYEQYF.

V gene TRBV2 combines with J gene TRBJ2-5, with D maybe TRBD2 (6 bases). V shed 8 bases and J shed 2 bases, with 15 bases lying between them. There are 14 residues in the CDR3. Looked up from germline, CDR1 is SNHLY and CDR2 is FYNNEI. DNA for the CDR3: TGTGCCAGCTTAGAACTCGGGACTCAAGAGACCCAGTACTTC. Protein product: CASLELGTQETQYF.

In nucleotides, the CDR3 is TGTGCCAGCAGCAAGGGGGGGATTGATTCACCCCTCCACTTT. The encoded protein is CASSKGGIDSPLHF. The J gene is TRBJ1-6, the V gene TRBV7-9; a possible D gene is TRBD1 (6 bases). The germline gives CDR1 SEHNR, CDR2 FQNEAQ (reference sequence). Trimming left V 5 bases short and J 8 bases short, with 13 bases between. This CDR3 is built from 14 residues.

The chain's CDR3 is CASSPIWTGIGYTF. The CDR3 coding sequence is TGTGCCAGCAGCCCCATTTGGACAGGGATCGGCTACACCTTC. The V gene is TRBV3-1 (or the pseudogene TRBV3-2), the J gene TRBJ1-2; 8 bases are shared with TRBD1. The CDR3 has 14 residues. Germline assignment: CDR1 LGHDT and CDR2 YNNKEL (reference sequence). V trimming: 4 bases; J trimming: 8 bases; junction bases outside the gene matches: 9.